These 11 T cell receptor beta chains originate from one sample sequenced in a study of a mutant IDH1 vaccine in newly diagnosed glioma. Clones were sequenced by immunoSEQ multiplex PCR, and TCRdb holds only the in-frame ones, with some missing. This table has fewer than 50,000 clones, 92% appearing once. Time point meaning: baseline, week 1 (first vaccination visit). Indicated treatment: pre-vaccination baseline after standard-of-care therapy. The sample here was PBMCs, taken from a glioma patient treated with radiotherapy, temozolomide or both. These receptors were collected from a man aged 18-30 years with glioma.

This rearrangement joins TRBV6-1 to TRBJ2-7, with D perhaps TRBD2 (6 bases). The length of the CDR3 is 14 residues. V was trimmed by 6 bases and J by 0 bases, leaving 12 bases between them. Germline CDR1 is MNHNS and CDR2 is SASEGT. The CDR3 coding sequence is TGTGCCAGCAGGCGGGACTCCGACTCCTACGAGCAGTACTTC. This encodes CASRRDSDSYEQYF.

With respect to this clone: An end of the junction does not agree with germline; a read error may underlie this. CDR3 in amino acids: CASRKQGPNEKLFF. CDR3 DNA: TGCGCCAGCAGAAAACAGGGGCCTAATGAAAAACTGTTTTTT. This rearrangement joins TRBV6-1 to TRBJ1-4, with 7 bases lining up with TRBD1. This CDR3 has 14 amino acids. In germline, CDR1 is MNHNS, CDR2 SASEGT.

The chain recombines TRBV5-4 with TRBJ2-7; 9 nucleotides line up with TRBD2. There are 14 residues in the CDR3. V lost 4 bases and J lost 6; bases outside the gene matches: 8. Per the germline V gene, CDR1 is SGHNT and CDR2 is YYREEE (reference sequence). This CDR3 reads CASSPWREGSEQYF. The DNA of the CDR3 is TGTGCCAGCAGCCCTTGGCGGGAGGGGTCCGAGCAGTACTTC.

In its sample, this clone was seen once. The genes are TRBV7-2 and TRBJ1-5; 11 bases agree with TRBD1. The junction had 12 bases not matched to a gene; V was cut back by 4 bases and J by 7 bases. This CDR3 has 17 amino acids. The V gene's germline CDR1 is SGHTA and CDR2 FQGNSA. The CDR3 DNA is TGTGCCAGCAGCTGGTGGTGGACAGGGGGCGCCGACCAGCCCCAGCATTTT. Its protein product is CASSWWWTGGADQPQHF.

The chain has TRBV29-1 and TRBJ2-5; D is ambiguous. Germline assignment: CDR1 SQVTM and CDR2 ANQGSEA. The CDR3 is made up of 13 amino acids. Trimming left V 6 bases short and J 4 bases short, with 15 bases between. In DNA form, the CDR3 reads TGCAGCGTAGTAATAAGCGTAAGAGAGACCCAGTACTTC. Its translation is CSVVISVRETQYF.

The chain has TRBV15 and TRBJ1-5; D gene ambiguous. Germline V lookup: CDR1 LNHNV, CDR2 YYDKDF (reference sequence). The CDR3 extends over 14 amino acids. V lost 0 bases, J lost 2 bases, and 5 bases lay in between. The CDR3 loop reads CATSRERGNQPQHF. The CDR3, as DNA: TGTGCCACCAGCAGAGAACGGGGCAATCAGCCCCAGCATTTT.

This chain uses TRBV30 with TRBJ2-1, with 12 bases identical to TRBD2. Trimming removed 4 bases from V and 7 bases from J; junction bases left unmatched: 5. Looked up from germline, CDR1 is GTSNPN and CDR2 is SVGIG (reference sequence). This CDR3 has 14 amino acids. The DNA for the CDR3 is TGTGCCTGGAATCTAGCGGGAGGGCCTAATGAGCAGTTCTTC. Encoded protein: CAWNLAGGPNEQFF.

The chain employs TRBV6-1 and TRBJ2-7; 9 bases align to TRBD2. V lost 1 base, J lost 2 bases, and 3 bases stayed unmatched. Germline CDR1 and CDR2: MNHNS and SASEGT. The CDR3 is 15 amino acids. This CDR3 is CASSEGAGGTYEQYF. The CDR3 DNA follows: TGTGCCAGCAGTGAAGGTGCGGGGGGGACCTACGAGCAGTACTTC.

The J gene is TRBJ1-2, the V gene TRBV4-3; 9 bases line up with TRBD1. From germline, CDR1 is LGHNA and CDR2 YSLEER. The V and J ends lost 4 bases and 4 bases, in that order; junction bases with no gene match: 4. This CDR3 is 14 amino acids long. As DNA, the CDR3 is TGCGCCAGCAGCCTTGACAGGGGGGTCTATGGCTACACCTTC. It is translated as CASSLDRGVYGYTF.

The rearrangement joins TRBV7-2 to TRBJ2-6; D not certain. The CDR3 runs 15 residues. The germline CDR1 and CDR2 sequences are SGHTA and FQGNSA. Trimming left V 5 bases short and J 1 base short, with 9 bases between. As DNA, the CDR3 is TGTGCCAGCAGCGGCCGTTTTTCTGGGGCCAACGTCCTGACTTTC. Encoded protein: CASSGRFSGANVLTF.

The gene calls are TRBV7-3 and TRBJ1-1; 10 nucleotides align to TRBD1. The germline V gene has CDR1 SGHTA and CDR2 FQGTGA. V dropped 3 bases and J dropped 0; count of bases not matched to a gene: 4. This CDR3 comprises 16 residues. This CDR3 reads CASSLTGGVMNTEAFF. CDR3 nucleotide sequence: TGTGCCAGCAGCTTGACAGGGGGCGTTATGAACACTGAAGCTTTCTTT.